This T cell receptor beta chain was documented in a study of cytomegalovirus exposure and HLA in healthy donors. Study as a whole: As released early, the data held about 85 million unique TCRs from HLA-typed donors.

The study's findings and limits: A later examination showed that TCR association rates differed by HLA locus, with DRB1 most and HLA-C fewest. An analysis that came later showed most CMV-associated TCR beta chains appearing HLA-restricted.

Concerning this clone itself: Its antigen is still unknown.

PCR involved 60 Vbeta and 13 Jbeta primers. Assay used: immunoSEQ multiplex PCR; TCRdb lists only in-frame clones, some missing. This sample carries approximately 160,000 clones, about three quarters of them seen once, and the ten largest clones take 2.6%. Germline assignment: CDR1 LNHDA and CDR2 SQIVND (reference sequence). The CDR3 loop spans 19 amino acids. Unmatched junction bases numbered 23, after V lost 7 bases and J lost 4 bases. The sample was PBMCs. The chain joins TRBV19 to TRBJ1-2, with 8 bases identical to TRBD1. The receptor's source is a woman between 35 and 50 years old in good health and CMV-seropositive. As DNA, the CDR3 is TGTGCCAGTATTGCTCACCTCCGGGACAGGAATCCCCAGGGCTATGGCTACACCTTC. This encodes CASIAHLRDRNPQGYGYTF.